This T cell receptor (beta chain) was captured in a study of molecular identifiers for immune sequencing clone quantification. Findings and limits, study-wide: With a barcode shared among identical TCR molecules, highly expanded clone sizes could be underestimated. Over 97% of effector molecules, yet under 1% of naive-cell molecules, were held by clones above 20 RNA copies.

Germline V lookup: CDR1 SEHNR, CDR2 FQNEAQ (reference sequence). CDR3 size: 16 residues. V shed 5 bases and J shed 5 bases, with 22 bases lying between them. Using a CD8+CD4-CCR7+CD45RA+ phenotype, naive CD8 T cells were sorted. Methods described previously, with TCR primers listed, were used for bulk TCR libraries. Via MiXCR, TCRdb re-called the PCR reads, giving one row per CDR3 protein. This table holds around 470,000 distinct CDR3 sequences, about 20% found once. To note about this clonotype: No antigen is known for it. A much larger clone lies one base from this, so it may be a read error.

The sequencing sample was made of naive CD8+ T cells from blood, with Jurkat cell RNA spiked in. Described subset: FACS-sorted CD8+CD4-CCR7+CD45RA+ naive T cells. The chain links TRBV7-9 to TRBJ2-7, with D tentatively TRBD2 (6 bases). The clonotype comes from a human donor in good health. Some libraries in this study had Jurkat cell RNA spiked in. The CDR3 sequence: CASSPWRGKGGDEQYF. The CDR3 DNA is TGTGCCAGCAGCCCTTGGCGAGGGAAAGGCGGGGACGAGCAGTACTTC.